Described below is a single T cell receptor (beta chain) sequence and its context. This entry comes from a study of cytomegalovirus exposure and HLA in healthy donors. Germline CDR1 ENHRY, CDR2 SYGVKD. Trimming left V 5 bases short and J 2 bases short, with 12 bases between. The CDR3 consists of 14 residues. Vbeta (60) and Jbeta (13) primers were used in the PCR. TCRdb's copy holds only in-frame clones and misses some; the assay was immunoSEQ multiplex PCR. The sample contains about 170,000 clones, roughly 67% of which appear only once. The chain employs TRBV10-3 and TRBJ1-2; D may be TRBD1 (5 bases). The source of this sequence is a woman in her late teens or twenties in good health and CMV-seropositive. The material sequenced was PBMCs. The CDR3 region is CAISRPGGNYGYTF. The DNA for the CDR3 is TGTGCCATCAGTCGTCCGGGGGGAAACTATGGCTACACCTTC.